The 5 T cell receptor beta chains below come from one sample, sequenced in a study of blood T cell repertoires in COVID-19. Sequencing used immunoSEQ multiplex PCR; TCRdb keeps in-frame clones, though not all of them. The sample holds around 94,000 clones, 87% seen once. The source material was peripheral blood. The receptor set was obtained from a man over 45 with active COVID-19.

This clone appeared a single time. The CDR3 DNA reads as TGTGCCAGCAGCTCGGGACAGGGGGTCACAGATACGCAGTATTTT. Encoded protein: CASSSGQGVTDTQYF. The chain recombines TRBV7-9 with TRBJ2-3, with 11 bases lining up with TRBD1. Germline V gives CDR1 SEHNR, CDR2 FQNEAQ (reference sequence). V shed 4 bases, J shed 2 bases, and the junction held 2 bases outside the gene matches. This CDR3 comprises 15 residues.

V gene TRBV27 combines with J gene TRBJ1-1, with D tentatively TRBD1 (5 bases). The germline V gene encodes CDR1 MNHEY and CDR2 SMNVEV (reference sequence). The CDR3 length is 14 residues. V was cut by 6 bases and J by 4 bases, with 15 bases left in between. CDR3 nucleotide sequence: TGTGCCAGCAGGTTTGGGGAAAGGGGCACTGAAGCTTTCTTT. This codes for CASRFGERGTEAFF.

The chain uses TRBV30 and TRBJ1-6, with 11 bases identical to TRBD1. With 3 bases clipped from V and 9 bases from J, the junction kept 4 bases outside the gene matches. This CDR3 spans 14 amino acids. Germline V gene data show CDR1 as GTSNPN and CDR2 as SVGIG (reference sequence). CDR3 bases: TGTGCCTGGAGCTCGGGACAGGGGGTTTCACCCCTCCACTTT. Residues: CAWSSGQGVSPLHF.

The chain couples TRBV6-2 or TRBV6-3 to TRBJ2-7; D is possibly TRBD1 (5 bases). Trimming stripped 2 bases from V and 3 bases from J, with 8 bases between. The CDR3 is 13 amino acids. Germline V gene lookup returns CDR1 MNHEY and CDR2 SVGEGT. CDR3 coding DNA: TGTGCCAGCAGTTACAGGGGTCACTACGAGCAGTACTTC. Protein: CASSYRGHYEQYF.

This clone turned up a few times. The rearrangement links TRBV4-2 to TRBJ2-7; TRBD2 matches at 11 bases. The CDR3 totals 17 residues. Unmatched junction bases numbered 5, after V lost 1 base and J lost 0 bases. The germline V gene encodes CDR1 LGHNA and CDR2 YNFKEQ. The CDR3 here is CASSQGRLAGLSYEQYF. CDR3 coding DNA: TGTGCCAGCAGCCAAGGTCGACTAGCGGGGCTCTCCTACGAGCAGTACTTC.